This T cell receptor beta chain originates from a study of blood T cell repertoires in COVID-19. Study information: Both acute and convalescent COVID-19 samples were obtained from the United States, Italy and Spain. T cells, B-cell-depleted T cells, or PBMCs provided the cDNA or gDNA that served as material.

In the original analysis: Estimation of nucleated cell counts was performed using reference gene primer amplification. Measured with immunoSEQ multiplex PCR; TCRdb has only the in-frame clones, and not every one. That table furnishes V, J and clone size, whereas the DNA furnished D and trimming. The data contain roughly 210,000 clones, around 90% of them seen just once; the ten biggest clones take up approximately 1.7%. The TCR comes from a man between 65 and 85 years old with acute or convalescent COVID-19. The source material was peripheral blood.

The chain's CDR3 is CASSWGGGNEQFF. The CDR3 DNA reads as TGTGCCAGCAGCTGGGGGGGCGGCAATGAGCAGTTCTTC. The chain couples TRBV7-8 to TRBJ2-1, with D perhaps matching TRBD2 (7 bases). V was shortened by 4 bases and J by 6 bases, with 10 bases between the two germline ends. There are 13 residues in the CDR3. The germline V gene has CDR1 SGHVS and CDR2 FQNEAQ. Full variable domain (rest looked up from reference TRBV7-8 and TRBJ2-1): GAGVSQSPRYKVAKRGQDVALRCDPISGHVSLFWYQQALGQGPEFLTYFQNEAQLDKSGLPSDRFFAERPEGSVSTLKIQRTQQEDSAVYLCASSWGGGNEQFFGPGTRLTVL.